This TCR beta chain emerged from a study of cytomegalovirus exposure and HLA in healthy donors. The CDR3 is 15 amino acids. From germline, CDR1 is SNHLY and CDR2 FYNNEI. V lost 11 bases and J lost 3, with 21 bases in between. It was with 60 Vbeta and 13 Jbeta primers that the PCR ran. The repertoire was sequenced with immunoSEQ multiplex PCR; TCRdb's copy has only in-frame clones and lacks some. The repertoire holds about 43,000 clones, with around 56% as singletons. Sequencing was carried out using PBMCs. The origin of this receptor is a man in his fifties or sixties in good health and CMV-seronegative. The chain links TRBV2 to TRBJ2-3; TRBD2 might be the D (6 bases). CDR3 in amino acids: CADRLGGRPTDTQYF. In DNA form, the CDR3 reads TGTGCCGATCGCCTGGGGGGAAGACCGACAGATACGCAGTATTTT.